A single sample gave rise to the 5 T cell receptor beta chains below, sequenced in a study of cytomegalovirus exposure and HLA in healthy donors. It was with 60 Vbeta and 13 Jbeta primers that the PCR ran. Data came from immunoSEQ multiplex PCR; TCRdb stores just in-frame clones and leaves some out. The sample shows roughly 100,000 clones, about 79% of them seen only once. Sequenced input: PBMCs. The receptors were sampled from a man aged 50-60 years in good health and CMV-seropositive.

This clone has only a few counts. The chain joins TRBV7-7 to TRBJ2-3; a possible D gene is TRBD2 (7 bases). The length of the CDR3 is 14 residues. V gave up 3 bases and J gave up 3 bases, with 10 bases separating them. Germline CDR1 is SSHAT and CDR2 is FNYEAQ (reference sequence). As DNA, the CDR3 is TGTGCCAGCAGCTTCGGGGGGCCGACAGATACGCAGTATTTT. It yields the protein CASSFGGPTDTQYF.

This clone was found once. This rearrangement joins TRBV2 to TRBJ1-5, with D maybe TRBD1 (6 bases). The CDR3 runs to 18 residues. Germline CDR1 and CDR2: SNHLY and FYNNEI. The V gene lost 6 bases and the J gene lost 0 bases, with 21 bases spanning the gap. The chain's CDR3 is CASSPDRPRIYSNQPQHF. CDR3 in DNA: TGTGCCAGCAGCCCGGACAGACCCAGAATATATAGCAATCAGCCCCAGCATTTT.

The chain is built from TRBV11-2 and TRBJ2-7; a weak D match, TRBD1 (5 bases). Germline CDR1 and CDR2: SGHAT and FQNNGV. Trimming took off 1 base at V and 7 bases at J, with 8 bases between the two ends. The CDR3 is 12 residues long. The CDR3 bases are TGTGCCAGCAGCTTAGGGGGCCCAGAGCAGTACTTC. This sequence encodes CASSLGGPEQYF. The complete variable domain, with remaining parts taken from reference TRBV11-2 and TRBJ2-7, reads EAGVAQSPRYKIIEKRQSVAFWCNPISGHATLYWYQQILGQGPKLLIQFQNNGVVDDSQLPKDRFSAERLKGVDSTLKIQPAKLEDSAVYLCASSLGGPEQYFGPGTRLTVT.

This clone was seen more than once but under ten times. The rearrangement uses TRBV18 and TRBJ2-7; 9 bases align to TRBD1. This CDR3 comprises 17 residues. The V and J ends lost 3 bases and 0 bases, in that order; junction bases with no gene match: 9. Germline V gene sequence: CDR1 KGHSH, CDR2 LQKENI. This CDR3 is CASSPRSGTGSSYEQYF. The CDR3 DNA sequence: TGTGCCAGCTCACCTAGATCCGGGACAGGGTCCTCCTACGAGCAGTACTTC.

The chain employs TRBV11-1 and TRBJ2-1; D is possibly TRBD2 (5 bases). Germline V gene sequence: CDR1 SGHAT, CDR2 FQDESV (reference sequence). Trimming removed 1 base at V and 5 bases at J, with 18 bases between. This CDR3 has 17 amino acids. Here the CDR3 reads CASSLERARLHHNEQFF. CDR3 in DNA: TGTGCCAGCAGCTTAGAGAGGGCACGCCTTCACCACAATGAGCAGTTCTTC. Supplemented by reference TRBV11-1 and TRBJ2-1, the full variable domain reads EAEVAQSPRYKITEKSQAVAFWCDPISGHATLYWYRQILGQGPELLVQFQDESVVDDSQLPKDRFSAERLKGVDSTLKIQPAELGDSAMYLCASSLERARLHHNEQFFGPGTRLTVL.